One and the same sample provided the 30 T cell receptor beta chains below, sequenced in a study of T cell changes during pregnancy in multiple sclerosis. Some clones are missing from TCRdb's copy, which holds only in-frame ones; the method was immunoSEQ multiplex PCR. Of about 68,000 clones listed, around 90% are singletons. The sequencing used peripheral blood, collected after pregnancy. These receptors came from a female donor in good health, enrolled as a control in a pregnancy study.

The CDR3 DNA sequence: TGTGCCAGCAGCAGGGACAGGGGGGGGTACGGGGCCAACGTCCTGACTTTC. Its translation is CASSRDRGGYGANVLTF. The chain recombines TRBV2 with TRBJ2-6; the match to TRBD1 covers 11 bases. The CDR3 is made up of 17 amino acids. J lost 4 bases, V lost 6 bases, and 8 bases had no gene match. CDR1 SNHLY and CDR2 FYNNEI come from the germline V gene.

V usage is TRBV19 and J usage is TRBJ2-1; 11 positions match TRBD2. The germline CDR1 and CDR2 sequences are LNHDA and SQIVND (reference sequence). The CDR3 runs to 15 residues. Trimming took 5 bases from V and 4 from J; bases not matched to a gene: 4. CDR3 sequence reads: CASSVSGRGYNEQFF. In DNA form, the CDR3 reads TGTGCCAGTAGTGTTAGCGGGAGGGGTTACAATGAGCAGTTCTTC. Variable domain in full (rest from reference TRBV19 and TRBJ2-1): DGGITQSPKYLFRKEGQNVTLSCEQNLNHDAMYWYRQDPGQGLRLIYYSQIVNDFQKGDIAEGYSVSREKKESFPLTVTSAQKNPTAFYLCASSVSGRGYNEQFFGPGTRLTVL.

The J gene is TRBJ1-6, the V gene TRBV9; D not resolved. Germline loops: CDR1 SGDLS, CDR2 YYNGEE. V was shortened by 3 bases and J by 4 bases, with 11 bases between the two germline ends. The CDR3 has 15 residues. The CDR3 spells CASSGREAYNSPLHF. CDR3 bases: TGTGCCAGCAGCGGCCGGGAGGCTTATAATTCACCCCTCCACTTT.

The gene calls are TRBV27 and TRBJ2-1; TRBD2 matches 10 bases. CDR1 is MNHEY and CDR2 is SMNVEV in the germline V gene (reference sequence). This CDR3 spans 14 amino acids. The ends lost 9 bases at V and 10 bases at J; junction bases unmatched: 12. CDR3 DNA: TGTGCCAGTAAGCCAGCCAGCGGGAGGGGCGAGCAGTTCTTC. Protein: CASKPASGRGEQFF.

This sequence joins TRBV7-2 and TRBJ1-4, with TRBD1 as a possible D gene (5 bases). This CDR3 region has 12 residues. CDR1 and CDR2 from the germline V gene are SGHTA and FQGNSA. Trimming took off 2 bases at V and 11 bases at J, with 9 bases between the two ends. The CDR3 region has the DNA TGTGCCAGCAGCTTAACCGCAGGGAAACTGTTTTTT. It codes for CASSLTAGKLFF.

The DNA of the CDR3 is TGTGCCAGCAGCCCCATGGGGCAGGGCGGCAATGAGCAGTTCTTC. This gives the protein CASSPMGQGGNEQFF. The chain has TRBV5-4 and TRBJ2-1; D possibly corresponds to TRBD1 (5 bases). This CDR3 spans 15 amino acids. The V and J ends lost 4 bases and 6 bases respectively, with 17 bases between them. Germline CDR1 and CDR2: SGHNT and YYREEE (reference sequence).

This clone has only one observation. The chain couples TRBV27 to TRBJ2-1, with no clear D. The length of the CDR3 is 11 residues. Trimming shortened V by 6 bases and J by 7 bases, and 7 bases separated the two germline ends. Per the germline V gene, CDR1 is MNHEY and CDR2 is SMNVEV (reference sequence). The CDR3 sequence: CASRAGNEQFF. The CDR3 nucleotides read TGTGCCAGCAGGGCAGGAAATGAGCAGTTCTTC.

The CDR3 here is CASSLGTGVYEQYF. DNA for the CDR3: TGTGCCAGCAGCTTAGGGACAGGGGTCTACGAGCAGTACTTC. The rearrangement uses TRBV7-8 and TRBJ2-7; 9 bases fit TRBD1. J was trimmed by 3 bases and V by 1 base; bases with no gene match: 1. CDR3 length: 14 amino acids. Germline CDR1 is SGHVS and CDR2 is FQNEAQ.

The V and J genes are TRBV18 and TRBJ2-7; 7 nucleotides line up with TRBD1. V shed 2 bases, J shed 1 base, and the junction held 2 bases outside the gene matches. Germline CDR1 reads KGHSH; CDR2 reads LQKENI. This CDR3 region has 14 residues. The CDR3 DNA follows: TGTGCCAGCTCACCAACAGGGGTTTCCTACGAGCAGTACTTC. Protein product: CASSPTGVSYEQYF. Using reference TRBV18 and TRBJ2-7 for the parts outside the CDR3, the full variable domain is NAGVMQNPRHLVRRRGQEARLRCSPMKGHSHVYWYRQLPEEGLKFMVYLQKENIIDESGMPKERFSAEFPKEGPSILRIQQVVRGDSAAYFCASSPTGVSYEQYFGPGTRLTVT.

This clone was counted a single time. The chain links TRBV9 to TRBJ2-7; 8 bases are shared with TRBD1. The CDR3 spans 14 residues. Germline CDR1 and CDR2: SGDLS and YYNGEE. V shed 4 bases, J shed 7 bases, and the junction held 10 bases outside the gene matches. The CDR3 DNA follows: TGTGCCAGCAGCCCACGACAGGGGACGGGAGAGCAGTACTTC. Its protein is CASSPRQGTGEQYF.

This chain uses TRBV5-4 with TRBJ2-1; tentatively, D is TRBD2 (7 bases). Germline-derived CDR1 and CDR2 are SGHNT and YYREEE (reference sequence). The CDR3 length is 16 residues. The V end was cut by 2 bases, the J end by 6 bases, with 18 bases between. The CDR3 DNA sequence: TGTGCCAGCAGCTTTCCCGGGGGCGGGAGAGGCAATGAGCAGTTCTTC. Amino acid sequence: CASSFPGGGRGNEQFF.

This clone was seen just once. The V and J genes are TRBV4-1 and TRBJ2-7, with 9 bases matching TRBD1. V gave up 3 bases and J gave up 7 bases; unmatched junction bases: 4. Germline assignment: CDR1 MGHRA and CDR2 YSYEKL. This CDR3 comprises 13 residues. The CDR3 DNA reads as TGCGCCAGCAGCCAGGACAGGGGTGAAGAGCAGTACTTC. The encoded protein is CASSQDRGEEQYF.

The chain uses TRBV7-9 and TRBJ2-5; 7 bases map to TRBD2. The V gene end was trimmed by 3 bases and the J gene end by 4 bases; junction bases not matched to a gene: 5. The CDR3 length is 14 residues. Germline CDR1 SEHNR, CDR2 FQNEAQ (reference sequence). CDR3 nucleotide sequence: TGTGCCAGCAGCTTTGGCGGGAGCCCAGAGACCCAGTACTTC. As protein: CASSFGGSPETQYF.

The V call is TRBV27, the J call TRBJ1-2, with no clear D. The V gene lost 2 bases and the J gene lost 6 bases, with 10 bases spanning the gap. The CDR3 is made up of 13 amino acids. Germline CDR1 MNHEY, CDR2 SMNVEV (reference sequence). The CDR3 DNA reads TGTGCCAGCAGTTTACCGGGGAGTGATGGCTACACCTTC. Translated, it gives CASSLPGSDGYTF.

The CDR3 sequence: CASSPPFVETQYF. The CDR3 DNA reads as TGTGCCAGCTCACCACCTTTCGTAGAGACCCAGTACTTC. V is TRBV18 and J is TRBJ2-5; no clear D. Germline V gene lookup returns CDR1 KGHSH and CDR2 LQKENI. Trimming pared 0 bases from V and 4 bases from J, leaving 6 bases between. The CDR3 has 13 amino acids.

The rearrangement joins TRBV9 to TRBJ2-2; 7 bases align to TRBD2. The CDR3 spans 15 residues. V dropped 3 bases and J dropped 5; count of bases not matched to a gene: 7. CDR1 is SGDLS, CDR2 YYNGEE, per germline. CDR3 coding DNA: TGTGCCAGCAGCGACACGGGAGGAATAACCGGGGAGCTGTTTTTT. Amino acid sequence: CASSDTGGITGELFF.

V and J are TRBV19 and TRBJ2-7; TRBD1 is a possible D gene (6 bases). The CDR3 has 15 amino acids. Deletions cut 3 bases from V and 2 bases from J, with 14 bases between. Germline V gene sequence: CDR1 LNHDA, CDR2 SQIVND (reference sequence). The CDR3 coding sequence is TGTGCCAGTAGTATCACCGGGCAGGGGCCCTACGAGCAGTACTTC. It yields the protein CASSITGQGPYEQYF.

This clone showed up just once. V gene TRBV7-2 combines with J gene TRBJ2-7, with TRBD2 matching 8 bases. The ends lost 6 bases at V and 0 bases at J; junction bases unmatched: 4. The germline CDR1 and CDR2 sequences are SGHTA and FQGNSA. The CDR3 has 14 residues. The CDR3, as DNA: TGTGCCAGCAGATATAGCGGGAACTCCTACGAGCAGTACTTC. Protein: CASRYSGNSYEQYF.

V is TRBV10-2 and J is TRBJ2-2; D possibly corresponds to TRBD1 (6 bases). This CDR3 spans 16 amino acids. V lost 8 bases and J 3 bases, leaving 19 bases between the germline ends. CDR1 and CDR2 (germline): WSHSY, SAAADI. CDR3 nucleotides: TGCGCCAGCGCCTACCTTACAGGGACGGACACCGGGGAGCTGTTTTTT. It yields the protein CASAYLTGTDTGELFF.

J is TRBJ2-1 and V is TRBV7-3; D is perhaps TRBD2 (6 bases). Germline loops: CDR1 SGHTA, CDR2 FQGTGA. The V gene lost 2 bases and the J gene lost 1 base, with 9 bases spanning the gap. The CDR3 is made up of 15 amino acids. CDR3 in DNA: TGTGCCAGCAGCTTAGGGCTAGCGTCCTACAATGAGCAGTTCTTC. This translates into CASSLGLASYNEQFF.

The genes are TRBV11-3 and TRBJ2-3, with 8 bases aligning to TRBD2. CDR1 is SGHNT, CDR2 YENEEA, per germline. Germline trimming cut 5 bases from V and 4 bases from J; bases unmatched to any gene: 8. The CDR3 contains 15 residues. CDR3 protein: CASSPGGSHSDTQYF. CDR3 DNA: TGTGCCAGCAGCCCGGGGGGGTCCCACTCAGATACGCAGTATTTT.

V is TRBV5-4 and J is TRBJ2-1, with 8 bases identical to TRBD1. The CDR3 length is 14 residues. V dropped 2 bases and J dropped 8; count of bases not matched to a gene: 6. The germline V gene encodes CDR1 SGHNT and CDR2 YYREEE (reference sequence). The CDR3 reads CASSFGQGQDEQFF. As DNA, the CDR3 is TGTGCCAGCAGCTTTGGACAGGGTCAGGATGAGCAGTTCTTC.

The CDR3 region is CASSQDQGGVGQYF. CDR3 sequence (DNA): TGCGCCAGCAGCCAAGATCAGGGAGGGGTCGGGCAGTACTTC. This chain uses TRBV4-1 with TRBJ2-7, with 7 bases aligning to TRBD2. The junction had 8 bases not matched to a gene; V was cut back by 0 bases and J by 9 bases. Germline CDR1 and CDR2: MGHRA and YSYEKL. The CDR3 contains 14 residues.

The V and J genes are TRBV10-3 and TRBJ2-7; D gene uncertain. Germline V gene data show CDR1 as ENHRY and CDR2 as SYGVKD. This CDR3 is 12 amino acids long. Trimming shortened V by 11 bases and J by 0 bases, and 11 bases separated the two germline ends. This CDR3 is CAAQNTSYEQYF. In DNA form, the CDR3 reads TGTGCCGCTCAGAATACCTCCTACGAGCAGTACTTC.

The rearrangement uses TRBV4-2 and TRBJ1-4; D not resolved. The CDR3 loop spans 15 amino acids. V was pared by 0 bases and J by 0 bases, with 5 bases between. The germline gives CDR1 LGHNA, CDR2 YNFKEQ. The CDR3 nucleotides read TGTGCCAGCAGCCAAGAGGGAGCAACTAATGAAAAACTGTTTTTT. This gives the protein CASSQEGATNEKLFF.

CDR3 amino acids: CSAQLAGYTQYF. As DNA, the CDR3 is TGCAGCGCTCAGCTAGCGGGGTATACGCAGTATTTT. The V gene is TRBV29-1, the J gene TRBJ2-3, with 9 bases matching TRBD2. V shed 7 bases and J 7 bases; nucleotides not matched to a gene: 6. The germline gives CDR1 SQVTM, CDR2 ANQGSEA. The CDR3 is 12 amino acids.

This clone was picked up a small number of times. The V call is TRBV7-9, the J call TRBJ1-1; possibly TRBD1 for D (6 bases). Looked up from germline, CDR1 is SEHNR and CDR2 is FQNEAQ (reference sequence). V shed 5 bases and J shed 0 bases, with 10 bases lying between them. This CDR3 has 14 residues. CDR3 residues: CASSIGQMNTEAFF. The CDR3 nucleotides read TGTGCCAGCAGCATCGGACAGATGAACACTGAAGCTTTCTTT.

This chain uses TRBV28 with TRBJ1-2, with 8 bases aligning to TRBD1. Looked up from germline, CDR1 is MDHEN and CDR2 is SYDVKM. V trimming: 7 bases; J trimming: 7 bases; junction bases outside the gene matches: 5. The CDR3 sequence is 12 residues long. CDR3 protein: CASTGQGSGYTF. The CDR3 nucleotides read TGTGCCAGCACTGGACAGGGAAGTGGCTACACCTTC.

The V call is TRBV7-2, the J call TRBJ2-5; D possibly corresponds to TRBD1 (6 bases). This CDR3 is 16 amino acids long. Trimming took 5 bases from V and 5 from J, leaving 21 bases between them. The V gene's germline CDR1 is SGHTA and CDR2 FQGNSA. The CDR3 sequence: CASSPQGGFSGETQYF. CDR3 nucleotide sequence: TGTGCCAGCAGCCCTCAAGGGGGTTTTTCAGGGGAGACCCAGTACTTC.

The chain uses TRBV5-1 and TRBJ2-3, with 13 bases fitting TRBD2. Trimming cost V 5 bases and J 6 bases; bases outside gene matches: 6. This CDR3 region has 15 residues. Germline CDR1 and CDR2: SGHRS and YFSETQ. CDR3 DNA sequence: TGCGCCAGCAGAGTCGGGACTAGCGGGGCTGATACGCAGTATTTT. Translation gives CASRVGTSGADTQYF.